A selection of T cell receptor beta chains follows, all from one sample in a study of response to subunit inactivated influenza vaccine. Using its own MiXCR run on the RT-PCR reads, TCRdb lists one record per CDR3 protein. The sample contains approximately 500,000 distinct CDR3 sequences, about 15% of which appear only once. The source was PBMCs from blood, collected about 13 days after vaccination. These receptor sequences come from a man in his fifties who received an inactivated influenza vaccine. Each CDR3 is given with its conserved first and last residue. D genes are given only for firm matches. Size is omitted from some rows. Given values are once, few, many or a class for expanded clones.

>TRBV11-2|few|TRBD2|TRBJ2-7
TGTGCCAGCAGCTTAGGGGGACTAGCGGGCACCTACGAGCAGTACTTC
CASSLGGLAGTYEQYF
>TRBV20-1|many|-|TRBJ1-1
TGCAGTGCTAGGGGTCGGGTCTTCCCTCTGGGCACTGAAGCTTTCTTT
CSARGRVFPLGTEAFF
>TRBV7-9|-|-|TRBJ2-2
TGTGCCAGCAGCTTAGAAGCCCCCATCGGGGAGCTGTTTTTT
CASSLEAPIGELFF
>TRBV2|-|-|TRBJ1-5
TGTGCCAGCAGGGGGGGAATTTATAGCAATCAGCCCCAGCATTTT
CASRGGIYSNQPQHF
>TRBV28|-|-|TRBJ1-1
TGTGCCAGCAGACAGGGTCCAAGGAACACTGAAGCTTTCTTT
CASRQGPRNTEAFF
>TRBV12-3/TRBV12-4|few|-|TRBJ1-4
TGTGCCAGCAGTTTTCAGGGAGGAGCTGAAAAACTGTTTTTT
CASSFQGGAEKLFF
>TRBV5-1|few|-|TRBJ2-1
TGCGCCAGCAGCTCAAAAGGACAGTTCAATGAGCAGTTCTTC
CASSSKGQFNEQFF
>TRBV28|few|TRBD2|TRBJ2-1
TGTGCCAGCAGTTTTACTAGCGGGAGTTTCTATGAGCAGTTCTTC
CASSFTSGSFYEQFF
>TRBV24-1|-|-|TRBJ2-5
TGTGCCACCAGTGCTTCTAAGGGATGGGTAGAGACCCAGTACTTC
CATSASKGWVETQYF
>TRBV2|few|TRBD1|TRBJ1-6
TGTGCCAGCAGTGTGTTCGGGACAGGGAACTCACCCCTCCACTTT
CASSVFGTGNSPLHF
>TRBV11-1|-|TRBD1|TRBJ2-7
TGTGCCAGCAGTGTGACAGGGGGAATAGTGTACGAGCAGTACTTC
CASSVTGGIVYEQYF
>TRBV5-1|few|TRBD1|TRBJ2-2
TGCGCCAGCAGGCGGACAGGTGGGGCGGCCGGCGGGGAGCTGTTTTTT
CASRRTGGAAGGELFF
>TRBV12-3/TRBV12-4|-|TRBD2|TRBJ2-1
TGTGCCAGCAATATAGCGGGCCTGGGACACAATGAGCAGTTCTTC
CASNIAGLGHNEQFF
>TRBV2|few|TRBD2|TRBJ2-7
TGTGCCAGCAGTGAAGGAGCGGGGGGCGTCTTC
CASSEGAGGVF
>TRBV5-1|many|-|TRBJ2-7
TGCGCCAGCAGCTTGGACGTGAGGTCCTACGAGCAGTACTTC
CASSLDVRSYEQYF
>TRBV12-3/TRBV12-4|few|TRBD2|TRBJ2-5
TGTGCCAGCAGATTTAGCGGGAGTACCGAAGAGACCCAGTACTTC
CASRFSGSTEETQYF
>TRBV25-1|few|-|TRBJ2-1
TGTGCCAGCAGTGATCAGCGGAACAATGAGCAGTTCTTC
CASSDQRNNEQFF
>TRBV24-1|-|-|TRBJ2-1
TGTGCCACCAGTGATTTACAGGGTAGGCAGTTCTTC
CATSDLQGRQFF
>TRBV20-1|few|-|TRBJ2-2
TGCAGTGCTAGAGAAGAATTGTCGAGGTTTCCCGGGGAGCTGTTTTTT
CSAREELSRFPGELFF
>TRBV12-3/TRBV12-4|many|-|TRBJ1-1
TGTGCCAGCAGTTTTCGGAATGAAGCTTTCTTT
CASSFRNEAFF
>TRBV11-2|-|TRBD1|TRBJ2-1
TGTGCCAGCAGCTTAGAGGACAGGAATCCCCACCCTTACAATGAGCAGTTCTTC
CASSLEDRNPHPYNEQFF
>TRBV4-3|-|TRBD1|TRBJ1-1
TGCGCCAGCAGCCAAGGGACAGGGAAAGCTTTCTTT
CASSQGTGKAFF
>TRBV20-1|many|TRBD1|TRBJ2-5
TGCAGTGCTAGAGTCAGGGGGCGGGGTGAGACCCAGTACTTC
CSARVRGRGETQYF
>TRBV10-3|many|-|TRBJ2-5
TGTGCCATCGGGGACCAAGAGACCCAGTACTTC
CAIGDQETQYF
>TRBV12-3/TRBV12-4|-|TRBD1|TRBJ1-4
TGTGCCAGCGGATCCGGACAGGTTTATGAAAAACTGTTTTTT
CASGSGQVYEKLFF
>TRBV2|once|-|TRBJ1-2
TGTGCCAGCAGTTTCGGGGCCGCTGGAAGCACCTTC
CASSFGAAGSTF
>TRBV6-9|few|TRBD1|TRBJ1-2
TGTGCCAGCAGTTCCACGGGACAGTTAATTTATGGCTACACCTTC
CASSSTGQLIYGYTF
>TRBV27|-|TRBD2|TRBJ2-7
TGTGCCAGCAGCCCTAGCGGGGGGAATCGACCCTACGAGCAGTACTTC
CASSPSGGNRPYEQYF
>TRBV28|few|-|TRBJ2-7
TGTGCCAGCAGTCCCCGGGACAACATCGTATTGGGGGAGCAGTACTTC
CASSPRDNIVLGEQYF
>TRBV15|many|-|TRBJ2-3
TGTGCCACCAGCAGCCTACTAAGGACCGAATCGAGAAATACGCAGTATTTT
CATSSLLRTESRNTQYF
>TRBV12-3/TRBV12-4|few|TRBD1|TRBJ2-7
TGTGCCAGCAGATATGGACAGGGAATATACTACGAGCAGTACTTC
CASRYGQGIYYEQYF
>TRBV5-5|-|-|TRBJ1-2
TGTGCCAGCAGCTTGGATTTCGCGGGGGACTATGGCTACACCTTC
CASSLDFAGDYGYTF
>TRBV5-1|-|-|TRBJ2-2
TGCGACAGCAGCTTGGGTACAGGGTACGAGGAGCTGTTTTTT
CDSSLGTGYEELFF
>TRBV28|many|-|TRBJ2-1
TGTGCCAGCAGTGTATCTATCGTTGGTGAGCAGTTCTTC
CASSVSIVGEQFF
>TRBV3-1|-|TRBD2|TRBJ2-1
TGTGCCAGCAGCCCCCGACTAGCCCACTCCTACAATGAGCAGTTCTTC
CASSPRLAHSYNEQFF
>TRBV29-1|-|-|TRBJ1-1
TGCAGCGTTGAAGGGGTGGGCGGACCTGAAGCTTTCTTT
CSVEGVGGPEAFF